This TCR beta chain was captured in a study of T cell responses to AZD1222 COVID-19 vaccine. Clones were read by immunoSEQ multiplex PCR, and TCRdb kept only the in-frame ones, dropping some. The table records roughly 140,000 clones, roughly 90% of them present only once. As for this clone: What it binds is unknown.

Findings and limits, study-wide: Targeting of unmutated variant regions was reportedly seen in nearly half of spike-specific TCRs. Spike-specific TCR breadth rose after two AZD1222 doses, and depth rose as well. Donor demographics were predominantly white British with a female majority; clonal diversity may be underestimated. Only five or six AZD1222 recipients were seropositive at baseline.

This receptor was identified in an adult who received the AZD1222 COVID-19 vaccine. Sample: peripheral blood, taken 28 days after the second AZD1222 dose.

CDR3 region: CASSLGRTGSNTGELFF. The CDR3 region has the DNA TGTGCCAGCAGCTTGGGGAGGACGGGGTCAAACACCGGGGAGCTGTTTTTT. This rearrangement joins TRBV7-8 to TRBJ2-2; a possible D gene is TRBD2 (6 bases). The CDR3 length is 17 residues. V dropped 3 bases and J dropped 2 bases, with 16 bases sitting between them. Germline assignment: CDR1 SGHVS and CDR2 FQNEAQ.